The 25 T cell receptor beta chains below come from one sample, sequenced in a study of blood T cell repertoires in COVID-19. The table came from immunoSEQ multiplex PCR; TCRdb's copy has only in-frame clones and leaves some out. Of some 170,000 clones in the sample, approximately 89% were seen once. Sequenced sample: peripheral blood. The receptor set was obtained from a woman aged 60-75 years with acute or convalescent COVID-19.

J is TRBJ2-1 and V is TRBV7-8; D is possibly TRBD2 (5 bases). V was trimmed by 1 base and J by 1 base, leaving 17 bases between them. This CDR3 has 18 amino acids. Germline assignment: CDR1 SGHVS and CDR2 FQNEAQ. CDR3 in amino acids: CASSLEVEGVGSYNEQFF. CDR3 DNA: TGTGCCAGCAGCTTAGAGGTCGAGGGAGTAGGTTCCTACAATGAGCAGTTCTTC.

This clone was seen only a few times. The chain recombines TRBV19 with TRBJ2-7; 10 bases match TRBD2. Germline V gene data show CDR1 as LNHDA and CDR2 as SQIVND (reference sequence). The V and J ends lost 5 bases and 2 bases, in that order; junction bases with no gene match: 6. The CDR3 extends over 15 amino acids. The CDR3 DNA follows: TGTGCCAGTAGTGTCACTAGCGGGAAGGCCTACGAGCAGTACTTC. Its translation: CASSVTSGKAYEQYF.

In DNA form, the CDR3 reads TGTGCCAGCAGCCCTATGGTGGGGCCCCAAGAGACCCAGTACTTC. As protein: CASSPMVGPQETQYF. V is TRBV7-3 and J is TRBJ2-5; a possible D gene is TRBD1 (5 bases). The germline V gene encodes CDR1 SGHTA and CDR2 FQGTGA. This CDR3 has 15 residues. Deletions cut 5 bases from V and 1 base from J, with 14 bases between.

The V gene is TRBV18, the J gene TRBJ1-1; 10 bases fit TRBD1. The V gene's germline CDR1 is KGHSH and CDR2 LQKENI. V was clipped by 2 bases and J by 6 bases; unmatched bases: 9. The CDR3 contains 16 residues. The CDR3 here is CASSPRGTGEIPEAFF. The CDR3 DNA is TGTGCCAGCTCACCAAGGGGGACAGGGGAGATCCCTGAAGCTTTCTTT.

The chain employs TRBV12-3 or TRBV12-4 and TRBJ1-5; 7 nucleotides agree with TRBD1. CDR3 size: 13 residues. The V and J ends lost 6 bases and 6 bases, in that order; junction bases with no gene match: 5. The CDR3 nucleotides read TGTGCCAGCAGAGGGACAGCCGGTCAGCCCCAGCATTTT. Translation gives CASRGTAGQPQHF.

The J gene is TRBJ2-1, the V gene TRBV11-2, with 11 bases aligning to TRBD2. J lost 4 bases, V lost 5 bases, and 7 bases had no gene match. This CDR3 is 16 amino acids long. From germline, CDR1 is SGHAT and CDR2 FQNNGV. The CDR3 sequence is CASSTGIAGGYNEQFF. Written as DNA, the CDR3 is TGTGCCAGCAGCACGGGCATAGCGGGAGGGTACAATGAGCAGTTCTTC.

The table lists this clone with a count of one. The chain links TRBV27 to TRBJ2-1; 8 nucleotides agree with TRBD2. J gave up 4 bases and V 2 bases, and 4 bases lay outside the gene matches. The CDR3 extends over 15 amino acids. Germline V lookup: CDR1 MNHEY, CDR2 SMNVEV (reference sequence). The CDR3 protein is CASSLGSGRYNEQFF. The CDR3 DNA sequence: TGTGCCAGCAGTTTAGGGAGCGGGAGATACAATGAGCAGTTCTTC.

This chain joins TRBV29-1 and TRBJ1-3; D may be TRBD1 (6 bases). V gave up 5 bases and J gave up 2 bases, with 7 bases separating them. CDR1 is SQVTM, CDR2 ANQGSEA, per germline. The CDR3 extends over 12 amino acids. Written as DNA, the CDR3 is TGCAGCGTTACAGGGACTGGAAACACCATATATTTT. Amino acids: CSVTGTGNTIYF.

The V call is TRBV4-2, the J call TRBJ2-7; 7 nucleotides agree with TRBD2. This CDR3 region has 13 residues. V trimming: 4 bases; J trimming: 2 bases; junction bases outside the gene matches: 2. Germline V gene data show CDR1 as LGHNA and CDR2 as YNFKEQ. The CDR3 loop reads CASSRDYTYEQYF. CDR3 bases: TGTGCCAGCAGCCGGGACTACACCTACGAGCAGTACTTC.

This clone was detected only once. J is TRBJ2-1 and V is TRBV9, with 11 bases identical to TRBD1. V dropped 3 bases and J dropped 6; count of bases not matched to a gene: 8. The CDR3 extends over 16 amino acids. CDR1 SGDLS and CDR2 YYNGEE come from the germline V gene. This CDR3 is CASSGTGTGGVNEQFF. The CDR3 nucleotides are TGTGCCAGCAGCGGGACCGGGACAGGGGGTGTCAATGAGCAGTTCTTC.

The rearrangement uses TRBV2 and TRBJ1-1; D possibly corresponds to TRBD1 (5 bases). This CDR3 is built from 11 residues. CDR1 is SNHLY and CDR2 is FYNNEI in the germline V gene. V was clipped by 4 bases and J by 7 bases, with 7 bases between them. CDR3 residues: CASSVTDEAFF. The CDR3 coding sequence is TGTGCCAGCAGTGTGACAGATGAAGCTTTCTTT.

This chain connects TRBV5-1 to TRBJ2-6, with TRBD1 matching over 9 bases. The junction had 5 bases not matched to a gene; V was cut back by 5 bases and J by 2 bases. In germline, CDR1 is SGHRS, CDR2 YFSETQ. CDR3 length: 16 residues. CDR3 DNA: TGCGCCAGCAGGGGGGGACAGGGTACTGGGGCCAACGTCCTGACTTTC. It is translated as CASRGGQGTGANVLTF.

This sequence joins TRBV10-1 and TRBJ1-1; D remains unclear. V lost 0 bases and J 4 bases, leaving 9 bases between the germline ends. The germline gives CDR1 WNHNN, CDR2 SYGVQD (reference sequence). The CDR3 is 14 residues long. The CDR3 coding sequence is TGCGCCAGCAGTGAGTCCTGGGGAGGCACTGAAGCTTTCTTT. It codes for CASSESWGGTEAFF.

V and J are TRBV27 and TRBJ2-1; 10 bases are a match to TRBD2. Germline V lookup: CDR1 MNHEY, CDR2 SMNVEV (reference sequence). There are 15 residues in the CDR3. The V and J ends lost 8 bases and 6 bases, in that order; junction bases with no gene match: 10. Written as DNA, the CDR3 is TGTGCCAGCTGGGAAGCGGGAGGGCCGGGCAATGAGCAGTTCTTC. This codes for CASWEAGGPGNEQFF.

This chain connects TRBV6-5 to TRBJ2-7; 7 bases are a match to TRBD2. Unmatched junction bases numbered 10, after V lost 7 bases and J lost 1 base. CDR3 length: 15 amino acids. Germline assignment: CDR1 MNHEY and CDR2 SVGAGI. The CDR3 DNA sequence: TGTGCCAGCAACCCTCTTAGCGGGCAATCCTACGAGCAGTACTTC. Protein: CASNPLSGQSYEQYF.

This chain uses TRBV29-1 with TRBJ2-6; 8 bases align to TRBD1. This CDR3 contains 14 residues. Germline values: CDR1 SQVTM, CDR2 ANQGSEA. V gave up 6 bases and J gave up 2 bases; unmatched junction bases: 3. CDR3 sequence: CSVKQGAGANVLTF. As DNA, the CDR3 is TGCAGCGTGAAACAGGGGGCTGGGGCCAACGTCCTGACTTTC.

The chain uses TRBV7-2 and TRBJ2-7; D might be TRBD2 (6 bases). The V gene's germline CDR1 is SGHTA and CDR2 FQGNSA. The CDR3 has 15 residues. The V end lost 3 bases, the J end lost 4 bases, and 16 bases lay between the germline ends. Written as DNA, the CDR3 is TGTGCCAGCAGCTTTGACGGGACTCTCTCTTACGAGCAGTACTTC. Its translation is CASSFDGTLSYEQYF.

The table lists this clone with a count of one. The chain employs TRBV27 and TRBJ1-1; D not certain. This CDR3 comprises 16 residues. V was clipped by 0 bases and J by 2 bases, with 13 bases between them. Looked up from germline, CDR1 is MNHEY and CDR2 is SMNVEV (reference sequence). CDR3 region: CASSLSSQALNTEAFF. The DNA for the CDR3 is TGTGCCAGCAGTTTATCGAGCCAGGCCCTAAACACTGAAGCTTTCTTT.

The chain is built from TRBV29-1 and TRBJ2-5, with TRBD1 matching 8 bases. V dropped 4 bases and J dropped 1; count of bases not matched to a gene: 5. There are 14 residues in the CDR3. Germline loops: CDR1 SQVTM, CDR2 ANQGSEA. The CDR3 is CSVAGQVLQETQYF. The CDR3 DNA reads as TGCAGCGTTGCGGGACAGGTCCTCCAAGAGACCCAGTACTTC. The full variable domain, with the rest looked up from reference TRBV29-1 and TRBJ2-5, is SAVISQKPSRDICQRGTSLTIQCQVDSQVTMMFWYRQQPGQSLTLIATANQGSEATYESGFVIDKFPISRPNLTFSTLTVSNMSPEDSSIYLCSVAGQVLQETQYFGPGTRLLVL.

V usage is TRBV19 and J usage is TRBJ2-7; D uncertain. Trimming took 7 bases from V and 2 from J, leaving 15 bases between them. The CDR3 is 14 amino acids. Germline CDR1 is LNHDA and CDR2 is SQIVND (reference sequence). The CDR3 nucleotides are TGTGCCAGTACCCCCTTAGGCAGGCCCTACGAGCAGTACTTC. Protein: CASTPLGRPYEQYF.

V and J are TRBV18 and TRBJ1-1; 7 nucleotides line up with TRBD1. The CDR3 consists of 15 residues. The germline CDR1 and CDR2 sequences are KGHSH and LQKENI. Trimming removed 2 bases from V and 1 base from J; junction bases left unmatched: 4. CDR3 DNA: TGTGCCAGCTCACCAAGGGGGACAGAGAACACTGAAGCTTTCTTT. It specifies CASSPRGTENTEAFF.

This chain connects TRBV11-2 to TRBJ2-1; D is ambiguous. Germline V lookup: CDR1 SGHAT, CDR2 FQNNGV. The CDR3 extends over 14 amino acids. V lost 8 bases, J lost 9 bases, and 20 bases lay in between. The CDR3 bases are TGTGCCAGCGGTCACGTTATCGGTCCGGGTGAGCAGTTCTTC. Protein: CASGHVIGPGEQFF.

This chain connects TRBV6-1 to TRBJ2-5, with 7 bases matching TRBD2. The CDR3 spans 15 residues. Germline values: CDR1 MNHNS, CDR2 SASEGT. V gave up 2 bases and J gave up 3 bases; unmatched junction bases: 6. The CDR3 DNA sequence: TGTGCCAGCAGTGAAAGACGCCTAGCGGAAGAGACCCAGTACTTC. It specifies CASSERRLAEETQYF.

This chain uses TRBV30 with TRBJ2-1; 9 bases fit TRBD2. Trimming cost V 4 bases and J 8 bases; bases outside gene matches: 15. Looked up from germline, CDR1 is GTSNPN and CDR2 is SVGIG (reference sequence). The CDR3 has 16 residues. The CDR3 coding sequence is TGTGCCTGGAATTTAGGACTGGCGGGAGGGGTCGATGAGCAGTTCTTC. As protein: CAWNLGLAGGVDEQFF.

The CDR3 DNA reads as TGTGCCAGCAGCTTAGAACAGTTGCCAAAACTGTTTTTT. This codes for CASSLEQLPKLFF. The chain carries TRBV11-2 and TRBJ1-4; D gene unclear. The CDR3 contains 13 residues. Deletions cut 0 bases from V and 10 bases from J, with 9 bases between. CDR1 and CDR2 (germline): SGHAT, FQNNGV.